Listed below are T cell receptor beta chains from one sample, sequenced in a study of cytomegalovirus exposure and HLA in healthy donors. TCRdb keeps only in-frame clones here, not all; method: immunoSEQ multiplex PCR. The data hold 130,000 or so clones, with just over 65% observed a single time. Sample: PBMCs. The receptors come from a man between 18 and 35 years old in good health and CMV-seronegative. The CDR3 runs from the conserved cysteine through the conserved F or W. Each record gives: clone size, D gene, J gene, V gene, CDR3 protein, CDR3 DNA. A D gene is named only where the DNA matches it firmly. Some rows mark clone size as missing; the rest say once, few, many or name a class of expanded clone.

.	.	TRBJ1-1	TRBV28	CASSDRNLKNTEAFF	TGTGCCAGCAGTGACAGGAATCTTAAGAACACTGAAGCTTTCTTT
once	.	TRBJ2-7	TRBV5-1	CASSLQPGPYEQYF	TGCGCCAGCAGCTTGCAGCCAGGGCCCTACGAGCAGTACTTC
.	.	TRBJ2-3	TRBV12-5	CASGLSGASTDTQYF	TGTGCTAGTGGTCTCAGCGGAGCCTCCACAGATACGCAGTATTTT
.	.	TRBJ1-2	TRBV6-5	CASSYSKRGLYGYTF	TGTGCCAGCAGTTACTCGAAACGGGGACTCTATGGCTACACCTTC
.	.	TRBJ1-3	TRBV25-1	CASSGPGASSGNTIYF	TGTGCCAGCTCGGGGCCAGGGGCCAGCTCTGGAAACACCATATATTTT
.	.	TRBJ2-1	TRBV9	CASSFLGGANSYNEQFF	TGTGCCAGCAGCTTCTTGGGGGGAGCCAACTCCTACAATGAGCAGTTCTTC
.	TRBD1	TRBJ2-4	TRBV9	CASSVGDRESSIQYF	TGTGCCAGCAGCGTAGGGGACAGGGAGAGTTCCATTCAGTACTTC
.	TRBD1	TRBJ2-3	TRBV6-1	CASNGQAQRTQYF	TGTGCCAGCAATGGACAGGCCCAGCGTACGCAGTATTTT
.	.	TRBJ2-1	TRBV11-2	CASSVSGKAYNEQFF	TGTGCCAGCAGCGTTAGCGGAAAAGCCTACAATGAGCAGTTCTTC
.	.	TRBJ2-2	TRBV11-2	CASSWAGWTGELFF	TGTGCCAGCAGCTGGGCGGGGTGGACCGGGGAGCTGTTTTTT
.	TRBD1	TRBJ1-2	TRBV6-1	CASRGDRPVSYGYTF	TGTGCCAGCAGAGGGGACAGGCCTGTCTCCTATGGCTACACCTTC
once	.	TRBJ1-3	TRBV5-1	CASSFLAGNTIYF	TGCGCCAGCAGCTTTTTGGCAGGAAACACCATATATTTT
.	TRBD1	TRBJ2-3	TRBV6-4	CASSERDRHTDTQYF	TGTGCCAGCAGTGAACGGGACAGACACACAGATACGCAGTATTTT
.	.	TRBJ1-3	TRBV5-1	CASSSNGVNTIYF	TGCGCCAGCAGCTCTAACGGGGTAAACACCATATATTTT
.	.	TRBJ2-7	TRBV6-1	CASSALDSRKQYF	TGTGCCAGCAGCGCTCTCGACTCTCGCAAGCAGTACTTC
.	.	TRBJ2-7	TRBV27	CASSFSQTYEQYF	TGTGCCAGCAGTTTTTCCCAAACCTACGAGCAGTACTTC
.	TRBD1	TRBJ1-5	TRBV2	CASSRAGQGAGIGQPQHF	TGTGCCAGCAGTCGTGCGGGACAGGGGGCGGGGATTGGTCAGCCCCAGCATTTT
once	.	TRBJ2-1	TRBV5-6	CASSLEGTATYNEQFF	TGTGCCAGCAGCTTGGAGGGGACTGCCACCTACAATGAGCAGTTCTTC
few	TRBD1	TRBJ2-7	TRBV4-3	CASSQEGQGAEEQYF	TGCGCCAGCAGCCAAGAGGGACAGGGGGCGGAGGAGCAGTACTTC
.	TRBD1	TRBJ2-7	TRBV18	CASSTPGQGFGEQYF	TGTGCCAGCTCAACCCCGGGACAGGGATTCGGCGAGCAGTACTTC
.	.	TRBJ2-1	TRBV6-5	CASSYRQGRNNEQFF	TGTGCCAGCAGTTACCGGCAGGGGCGTAACAATGAGCAGTTCTTC
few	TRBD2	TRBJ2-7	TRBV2	CASSSGRDAYEQYF	TGTGCCAGCAGTAGCGGGAGGGACGCCTACGAGCAGTACTTC
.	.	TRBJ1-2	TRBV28	CASSLETVGYTF	TGTGCCAGCAGTTTAGAAACGGTTGGCTACACCTTC
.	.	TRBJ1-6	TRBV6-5	CASKRRRLGSPLHF	TGTGCCAGCAAGAGAAGGAGGTTAGGATCACCCCTCCACTTT
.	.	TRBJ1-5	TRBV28	CASSSPGTNQPQHF	TGTGCCAGCAGTTCCCCCGGGACTAATCAGCCCCAGCATTTT
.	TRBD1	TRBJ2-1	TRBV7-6	CASSLYQDRANEQFF	TGTGCCAGCAGCTTATATCAGGACAGGGCTAATGAGCAGTTCTTC
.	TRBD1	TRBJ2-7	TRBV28	CASSKAGGPGSYEQYF	TGTGCCAGCAGTAAGGCAGGGGGTCCCGGGTCCTACGAGCAGTACTTC
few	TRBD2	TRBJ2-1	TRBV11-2	CASKLSGRVYNEQFF	TGTGCCAGCAAACTTAGCGGGAGAGTATACAATGAGCAGTTCTTC
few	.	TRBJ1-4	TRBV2	CASSESGVRLFF	TGTGCCAGCAGTGAGTCGGGGGTGCGACTGTTTTTT
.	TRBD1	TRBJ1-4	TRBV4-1	CASSQGWGTDRVDEKLFF	TGCGCCAGCAGCCAAGGATGGGGCACCGACAGGGTGGATGAAAAACTGTTTTTT
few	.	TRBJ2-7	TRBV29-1	CSGYRDYEQYF	TGCAGCGGGTACAGGGACTACGAGCAGTACTTC
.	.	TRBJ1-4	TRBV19	CASSWTAANEKLFF	TGTGCCAGTAGTTGGACAGCAGCCAATGAAAAACTGTTTTTT
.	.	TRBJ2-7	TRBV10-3	CAITQIGGEQYF	TGTGCCATCACCCAAATAGGGGGCGAGCAGTACTTC
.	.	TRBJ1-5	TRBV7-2	CASSLSGGLPQHF	TGTGCCAGCAGCTTATCCGGGGGGCTGCCCCAGCATTTT
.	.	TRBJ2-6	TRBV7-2	CASSLPPAGANVLTF	TGTGCCAGCAGCTTACCCCCAGCTGGGGCCAACGTCCTGACTTTC
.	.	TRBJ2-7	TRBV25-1	CASSAISYEQYF	TGTGCCAGCAGTGCCATCTCCTACGAGCAGTACTTC
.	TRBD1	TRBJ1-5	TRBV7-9	CSSSSGQGGQPQHF	TGTTCCAGCAGCTCTGGACAGGGAGGCCAGCCCCAGCATTTT
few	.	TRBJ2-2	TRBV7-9	CASSFEVHTGELFF	TGTGCCAGCAGCTTCGAGGTGCACACCGGGGAGCTGTTTTTT
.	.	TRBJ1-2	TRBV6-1	CASSEDFRIGYGYTF	TGTGCCAGCAGTGAAGATTTCAGAATTGGCTATGGCTACACCTTC
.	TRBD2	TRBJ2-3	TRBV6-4	CSSSDLAGGIDTQYF	TGTTCCAGCAGTGACTTAGCGGGAGGAATCGATACGCAGTATTTT
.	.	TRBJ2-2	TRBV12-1	CASSFELAGYNTGELFF	TGTGCCAGCAGCTTTGAGCTAGCGGGATATAACACCGGGGAGCTGTTTTTT
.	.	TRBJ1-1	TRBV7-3	CASSPTGRNTEAFF	TGTGCCAGCAGCCCGACAGGAAGGAACACTGAAGCTTTCTTT
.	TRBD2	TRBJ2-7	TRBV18	CASSPLRTSWEEQYF	TGTGCCAGCTCACCTCTAAGGACTAGCTGGGAAGAGCAGTACTTC
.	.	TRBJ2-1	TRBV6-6	CASSSRINEQFF	TGTGCCAGCAGTTCGAGGATTAATGAGCAGTTCTTC
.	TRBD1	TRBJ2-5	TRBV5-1	CASSWDRSFQETQYF	TGCGCCAGCAGCTGGGACAGGTCCTTCCAAGAGACCCAGTACTTC
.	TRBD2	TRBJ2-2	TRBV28	CASSLPQRGGRELFF	TGTGCCAGCAGTCTACCCCAGCGGGGGGGTCGGGAGCTGTTTTTT
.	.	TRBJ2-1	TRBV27	CASSLQGAVQFF	TGTGCCAGCAGTTTACAAGGGGCTGTGCAGTTCTTC
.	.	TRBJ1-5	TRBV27	CASKGSNQPQHF	TGTGCCAGCAAGGGGAGCAATCAGCCCCAGCATTTT
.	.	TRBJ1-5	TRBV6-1	CASSDRTEATVNQPQHF	TGTGCCAGCAGTGACAGGACAGAAGCAACTGTAAATCAGCCCCAGCATTTT
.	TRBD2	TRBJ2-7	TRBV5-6	CASSSGLTGSEQYF	TGTGCCAGCAGCTCGGGACTAACGGGAAGCGAGCAGTACTTC
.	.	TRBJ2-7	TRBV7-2	CASRGLVPEQYF	TGTGCCAGCCGCGGTTTGGTCCCCGAGCAGTACTTC
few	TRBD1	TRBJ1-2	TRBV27	CASSGRDRGHHGYTF	TGTGCCAGCAGTGGCCGGGACAGGGGGCACCATGGCTACACCTTC
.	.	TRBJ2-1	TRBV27	CASSLKGVDHEQFF	TGTGCCAGCAGTTTGAAGGGGGTCGACCATGAGCAGTTCTTC
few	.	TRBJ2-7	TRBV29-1	CSVGGWYEQYF	TGCAGCGTCGGGGGTTGGTACGAGCAGTACTTC
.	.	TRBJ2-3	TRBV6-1	CASSVLTVSTDTQYF	TGTGCCAGCAGCGTACTCACAGTAAGCACAGATACGCAGTATTTT
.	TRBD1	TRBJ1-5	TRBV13	CASTTGGRQPQHF	TGTGCCAGCACCACAGGGGGCAGACAGCCCCAGCATTTT
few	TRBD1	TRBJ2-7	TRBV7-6	CASSFDRDRGDHEQYF	TGTGCCAGCAGCTTCGACCGGGACAGGGGGGACCACGAGCAGTACTTC
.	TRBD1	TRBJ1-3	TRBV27	CASSPDRVGPRNTIYF	TGTGCCAGTTCCCCCGACAGGGTCGGCCCTAGGAACACCATATATTTT
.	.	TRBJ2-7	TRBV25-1	CASSEDSHEQYF	TGTGCCAGCAGTGAGGACAGCCACGAGCAGTACTTC
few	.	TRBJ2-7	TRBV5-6	CASSLDAGRSSYEQYF	TGTGCCAGCAGCTTGGACGCGGGACGCAGCTCCTACGAGCAGTACTTC